One sample yielded the 27 T cell receptor beta chains listed below, sequenced in a study of blood T cells in healthy people across ages. Then a second PCR, running about 7 to 11 cycles, was carried out with a sample-barcoded 5' primer and a J-beta primer mix. TCRdb re-analysed the 5' RACE reads in MiXCR, keeping a single row per CDR3 protein. The sample consists of roughly 800,000 distinct CDR3 sequences, around 25% of them appearing once. These same data were also listed under a study on T cells of mothers and their children.

Material for sequencing was blood. Receptor source: a boy younger than 18 in good health.

CDR3 coding DNA: TGTGCCATCAGTGAGTCGTCCGAGCAGTACTTC. Translation: CAISESSEQYF. This rearrangement joins TRBV10-3 to TRBJ2-5, with D unclear. The tail of the sequence fits TRBJ2-7 better, so the J call may be wrong. The CDR3 is 11 residues long. CDR1 is ENHRY, CDR2 SYGVKD, per germline.

The chain combines TRBV7-2 with TRBJ2-4, with unresolved D. This CDR3 has 13 residues. CDR1 SGHTA and CDR2 FQGNSA come from the germline V gene. V lost 1 base and J 15 bases, leaving 16 bases between the germline ends. CDR3 sequence: CASSLGSSSSSYF. The CDR3 DNA reads as TGTGCCAGCAGCTTAGGTTCTAGTTCGTCTTCGTACTTC.

This clonotype was seen ten or more times. The chain combines TRBV5-6 with TRBJ2-1; 8 nucleotides agree with TRBD1. The junction had 5 bases not matched to a gene; V was cut back by 2 bases and J by 4 bases. Germline CDR1 is SGHDT and CDR2 is YYEEEE. CDR3 length: 15 residues. The CDR3 DNA follows: TGTGCCAGCAGCTTAGGACAGGGTATATACAATGAGCAGTTCTTC. Translated: CASSLGQGIYNEQFF.

This clonotype occurred a few times. The chain recombines TRBV20-1 with TRBJ1-2; D remains ambiguous. Germline CDR1 is DFQATT and CDR2 is SNEGSKA (reference sequence). CDR3 size: 15 residues. The ends were cut back, 2 bases at V and 3 bases at J, with 16 bases in the middle. CDR3 in amino acids: CSARSSEGSHYGYTF. Written as DNA, the CDR3 is TGCAGTGCTAGATCCAGCGAGGGATCGCACTATGGCTACACCTTC.

The rearrangement joins TRBV15 to TRBJ2-1; no firm D call. The J call could be wrong; TRBJ2-7 is a better fit for the DNA end. This CDR3 spans 15 amino acids. Germline V gene sequence: CDR1 LNHNV, CDR2 YYDKDF (reference sequence). CDR3 in amino acids: CATSRIGPFLHEQYF. As DNA, the CDR3 is TGTGCCACCAGCAGGATAGGGCCCTTCCTCCACGAGCAGTACTTC.

This clonotype was seen a few times. The CDR3 loop is CAISESGHGGGQQFF. For the CDR3, the DNA is TGTGCCATCAGTGAGTCGGGCCATGGGGGAGGGCAGCAGTTCTTC. This chain joins TRBV10-3 and TRBJ2-5, with 7 bases fitting TRBD2. The J call is in doubt because the DNA end fits TRBJ2-1 better. In germline, CDR1 is ENHRY, CDR2 SYGVKD. The CDR3 contains 15 residues.

Details on this clonotype: Its ends do not fully match the called genes, so a read error is possible. The V and J genes are TRBV7-3 and TRBJ2-5; 11 bases line up with TRBD2. CDR3 length: 17 amino acids. CDR1 is SGHTA and CDR2 is FQGTGA in the germline V gene. As DNA, the CDR3 is TGTGCCAGCAGCTTAGGGGTAGCGGGGGGGTACCAAGAGCCCCAGTACTTC. This translates into CASSLGVAGGYQEPQYF.

This clonotype has just a few counts. The V call is TRBV20-1, the J call TRBJ2-1; D is possibly TRBD2 (6 bases). Trimming stripped 0 bases from V and 7 bases from J, with 13 bases between. Germline assignment: CDR1 DFQATT and CDR2 SNEGSKA (reference sequence). The CDR3 sequence is 14 residues long. The CDR3 sequence: CSARDWGGANEQFF. The DNA of the CDR3 is TGCAGTGCTAGAGATTGGGGCGGGGCAAATGAGCAGTTCTTC.

This clonotype was recorded many times. The chain combines TRBV29-1 with TRBJ1-2, with TRBD1 matching 8 bases. After removal of 7 bases from V and 8 bases from J, the junction contained 12 bases not matched to a gene. Germline CDR1 is SQVTM and CDR2 is ANQGSEA. The CDR3 is made up of 13 amino acids. CDR3 sequence reads: CSARDRTLGGYTF. CDR3 nucleotide sequence: TGCAGCGCCCGGGACAGGACTCTGGGGGGCTACACCTTC.

This clonotype was counted only a few times. The chain uses TRBV29-1 and TRBJ2-1; D gene ambiguous. Germline-derived CDR1 and CDR2 are SQVTM and ANQGSEA. CDR3 length: 13 amino acids. Trimming took 8 bases from V and 0 from J, leaving 11 bases between them. CDR3 coding DNA: TGCAGCAGCCTTCAGTACTCCTACAATGAGCAGTTCTTC. Amino acid sequence: CSSLQYSYNEQFF.

This clonotype was seen more than once but under ten times. The chain combines TRBV7-3 with TRBJ1-2, with D possibly being TRBD1 (5 bases). The CDR3 extends over 13 amino acids. Trimming removed 0 bases from V and 8 bases from J, with 10 bases in between. Germline V lookup: CDR1 SGHTA, CDR2 FQGTGA. This CDR3 reads CASSLTTGTGYTF. The CDR3 coding sequence is TGTGCCAGCAGCTTAACTACAGGAACCGGCTACACCTTC.

The chain recombines TRBV18 with TRBJ2-2, with D hard to call. The CDR3 runs to 13 residues. V was cut by 2 bases and J by 5 bases, with 6 bases left in between. The germline CDR1 and CDR2 sequences are KGHSH and LQKENI. CDR3 sequence: CASSPRRTGELFF. DNA of the CDR3: TGTGCCAGCTCACCAAGGCGGACCGGGGAGCTGTTTTTT. The variable domain in full, completed from reference TRBV18 and TRBJ2-2, reads NAGVMQNPRHLVRRRGQEARLRCSPMKGHSHVYWYRQLPEEGLKFMVYLQKENIIDESGMPKERFSAEFPKEGPSILRIQQVVRGDSAAYFCASSPRRTGELFFGEGSRLTVL.

This chain connects TRBV6-1 to TRBJ2-5, with 7 positions matching TRBD1. This CDR3 region has 15 residues. The junction had 14 bases not matched to a gene; V was cut back by 8 bases and J by 5 bases. CDR1 MNHNS and CDR2 SASEGT come from the germline V gene. The CDR3 spells CASSLGRGLSETQYF. CDR3 bases: TGTGCCAGCTCCCTTGGCAGGGGGTTGTCGGAGACCCAGTACTTC.

This clonotype was counted between two and nine times. The chain has TRBV20-1 and TRBJ2-6; D remains ambiguous. This CDR3 comprises 12 residues. Trimming shortened V by 6 bases and J by 1 base, and 4 bases separated the two germline ends. CDR1 is DFQATT and CDR2 is SNEGSKA in the germline V gene (reference sequence). The CDR3 reads CSALSGANVLTF. The DNA for the CDR3 is TGCAGTGCCTTGTCTGGGGCCAACGTCCTGACTTTC.

This sequence joins TRBV24-1 and TRBJ2-7; 9 bases line up with TRBD1. The J segment lost 3 bases and the V segment lost 5 bases, leaving 7 bases of the junction unmatched. Germline V gives CDR1 KGHDR, CDR2 SFDVKD. There are 15 residues in the CDR3. The CDR3: CATSAPGQGYYEQYF. The DNA of the CDR3 is TGTGCCACCAGTGCCCCGGGACAGGGCTACTACGAGCAGTACTTC.

The rearrangement joins TRBV20-1 to TRBJ2-1; unclear D gene. The closer fit of TRBJ2-7 to the DNA end suggests the J call may be wrong. This CDR3 has 13 amino acids. Germline CDR1 is DFQATT and CDR2 is SNEGSKA (reference sequence). Written as DNA, the CDR3 is TGCAGTGCTAGAGTTCCGCTGGGGTTCGAGCAGTACTTC. This sequence encodes CSARVPLGFEQYF.

The chain joins TRBV9 to TRBJ1-2; 9 bases line up with TRBD1. The V gene end was trimmed by 3 bases and the J gene end by 4 bases; junction bases not matched to a gene: 4. The CDR3 length is 14 residues. Germline V gene lookup returns CDR1 SGDLS and CDR2 YYNGEE. Here the CDR3 reads CASSAGTGPYGYTF. In DNA form, the CDR3 reads TGTGCCAGCAGCGCCGGGACAGGGCCCTATGGCTACACCTTC.

In DNA, the CDR3 is TGTGCCAGCAGTCCTACACCTGGCGCAAGGCAGTTCTTC. Protein sequence: CASSPTPGARQFF. V and J are TRBV13 and TRBJ2-1; D unclear. CDR1 is PRHDT, CDR2 FYEKMQ, per germline (reference sequence). The CDR3 consists of 13 residues. V was trimmed by 6 bases and J by 12 bases, leaving 18 bases between them.

The V call is TRBV5-1, the J call TRBJ2-1; 8 positions agree with TRBD2. The CDR3 runs to 16 residues. V lost 4 bases, J lost 5 bases, and 11 bases stayed unmatched. The V gene's germline CDR1 is SGHRS and CDR2 YFSETQ. In nucleotides, the CDR3 is TGCGCCAGCAGCCCCACTAGCGGTGGGCGCCACAATGAGCAGTTCTTC. Amino acid sequence: CASSPTSGGRHNEQFF. Combining the CDR3 with reference TRBV5-1 and TRBJ2-1 gives the whole variable domain KAGVTQTPRYLIKTRGQQVTLSCSPISGHRSVSWYQQTPGQGLQFLFEYFSETQRNKGNFPGRFSGRQFSNSRSEMNVSTLELGDSALYLCASSPTSGGRHNEQFFGPGTRLTVL.

This clonotype was counted a few times. The germline gene is not matched at one end of the junction; a read error may be the cause. The gene calls are TRBV15 and TRBJ2-3; TRBD1 might be the D (6 bases). The length of the CDR3 is 15 residues. The germline V gene encodes CDR1 LNHNV and CDR2 YYDKDF (reference sequence). In DNA form, the CDR3 reads TGTGCCACCAGCAGAGATTTTGGACAGTCAGATACGCAGTGTTTT. It specifies CATSRDFGQSDTQCF.

This clonotype was recorded a few times. The chain employs TRBV12-3 or TRBV12-4 and TRBJ2-5, with 9 positions matching TRBD1. The CDR3 length is 14 residues. J was trimmed by 5 bases and V by 6 bases; bases with no gene match: 7. The CDR3 loop is CASSPRQGVETQYF. CDR3 nucleotide sequence: TGTGCCAGCAGCCCCCGACAGGGGGTTGAGACCCAGTACTTC.

Remarks on this clonotype: Germline is not matched at one junction end, which may reflect a read error. The chain recombines TRBV7-7 with TRBJ2-5, with a possible D match to TRBD2 (6 bases). Matching the DNA end better, TRBJ2-1 makes the J call doubtful. Germline V CDR1 and CDR2: SSHAT, FNYEAQ (reference sequence). The CDR3 runs 14 residues. The CDR3 here is CASSSSAGSYEQFF. The CDR3 nucleotides read TGTGCTAGCAGCTCTTCCGCGGGGTCCTATGAGCAGTTCTTC.

The chain is built from TRBV29-1 and TRBJ2-3; D is uncertain. CDR3 size: 13 residues. The V gene lost 7 bases and the J gene lost 1 base, with 12 bases spanning the gap. Germline CDR1 SQVTM, CDR2 ANQGSEA. For the CDR3, the DNA is TGCAGCGGCTTTGAGGTTCGCACAGATACGCAGTATTTT. It codes for CSGFEVRTDTQYF.

This rearrangement joins TRBV14 to TRBJ2-7; D possibly corresponds to TRBD2 (5 bases). The CDR3 sequence is 15 residues long. Germline V gives CDR1 SGHDN, CDR2 FVKESK. V lost 4 bases and J lost 3, with 16 bases in between. The CDR3 protein is CASSPFTGTVYEQYF. CDR3 DNA: TGTGCCAGCAGCCCCTTCACGGGAACGGTCTACGAGCAGTACTTC.

There are a few counts of this clonotype. The chain recombines TRBV7-9 with TRBJ2-1, with 11 bases aligning to TRBD1. This CDR3 spans 15 amino acids. Germline V CDR1 and CDR2: SEHNR, FQNEAQ (reference sequence). After removal of 5 bases from V and 4 bases from J, the junction contained 4 bases not matched to a gene. CDR3 sequence (DNA): TGTGCCAGCAGCAATCGGGACAGGGGGTACAATGAGCAGTTCTTC. It codes for CASSNRDRGYNEQFF. The full variable domain, in which reference TRBV7-9 and TRBJ2-1 provide the parts outside the CDR3, is DTGVSQNPRHKITKRGQNVTFRCDPISEHNRLYWYRQTLGQGPEFLTYFQNEAQLEKSRLLSDRFSAERPKGSFSTLEIQRTEQGDSAMYLCASSNRDRGYNEQFFGPGTRLTVL.

The table lists this clonotype with a few counts. This chain uses TRBV7-2 with TRBJ2-5; D is perhaps TRBD1 (6 bases). This CDR3 comprises 14 residues. Trimming shortened V by 1 base and J by 4 bases, and 10 bases separated the two germline ends. Germline CDR1 reads SGHTA; CDR2 reads FQGNSA. The CDR3 DNA sequence: TGTGCCAGCAGCTTAGGGACAGTAAGAGAGACCCAGTACTTC. Residues: CASSLGTVRETQYF.

This chain connects TRBV3-1 to TRBJ2-3; D remains unclear. V gave up 2 bases and J gave up 6 bases, with 3 bases separating them. CDR1 is LGHDT and CDR2 is YNNKEL in the germline V gene (reference sequence). There are 11 residues in the CDR3. The CDR3, as DNA: TGTGCCAGCAGCCAAATGGATACGCAGTATTTT. As protein: CASSQMDTQYF.